This T cell receptor (beta chain) was captured in a study of blood T cell repertoires in COVID-19. At the level of the study: Acute-phase and convalescent COVID-19 samples originated in the United States, Italy and Spain. Sample material is recorded as cDNA or gDNA derived from T cells, B-cell-depleted T cells, or PBMCs.

In the original processing: Estimation of nucleated cell counts was performed using reference gene primer amplification. Profiling relied on immunoSEQ multiplex PCR, and the TCRdb table lists in-frame clones only, not all of them. D and trimming were read from the DNA, whereas the V and J calls and clone size are those reported in that table. Here the sample spans roughly 100,000 clones, over 70% being singletons. Germline loops: CDR1 ENHRY, CDR2 SYGVKD. V was shortened by 6 bases and J by 8 bases, with 11 bases between the two germline ends. This CDR3 is built from 13 residues. Specimen: peripheral blood. The chain links TRBV10-3 to TRBJ1-6; D ambiguous. The clonotype was recovered from a human donor in a cohort sampled during active or convalescent COVID-19. The CDR3, as DNA: TGTGCCATCAGCGGAGAGGTTGATTCACCCCTCCACTTT. The encoded protein is CAISGEVDSPLHF.